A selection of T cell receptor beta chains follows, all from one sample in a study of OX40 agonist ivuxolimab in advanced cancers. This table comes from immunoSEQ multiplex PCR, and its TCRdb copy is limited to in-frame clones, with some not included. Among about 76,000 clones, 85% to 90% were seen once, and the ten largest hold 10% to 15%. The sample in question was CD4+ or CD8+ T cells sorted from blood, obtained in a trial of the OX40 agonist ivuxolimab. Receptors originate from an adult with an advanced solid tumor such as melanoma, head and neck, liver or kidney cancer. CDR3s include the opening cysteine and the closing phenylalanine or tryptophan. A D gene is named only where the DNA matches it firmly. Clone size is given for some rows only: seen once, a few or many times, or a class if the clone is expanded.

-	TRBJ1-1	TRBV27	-	CASSWGRGRNTEAFF	TGTGCCAGCAGTTGGGGACGGGGGAGGAACACTGAAGCTTTCTTT
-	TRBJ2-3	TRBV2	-	CASRGLEGVPDTQYF	TGTGCCAGCAGGGGCCTAGAGGGCGTCCCAGATACGCAGTATTTT
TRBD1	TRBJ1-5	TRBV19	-	CASSPTGGGNQPQHF	TGTGCCAGTAGTCCCACAGGGGGTGGCAATCAGCCCCAGCATTTT
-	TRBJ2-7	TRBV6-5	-	CASSSIYRFRNEQYF	TGTGCCAGCAGTTCCATATACAGGTTTCGGAACGAGCAGTACTTC
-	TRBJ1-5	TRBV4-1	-	CASSQEPFSNQPQHF	TGCGCCAGCAGCCAAGAGCCGTTTAGCAATCAGCCCCAGCATTTT
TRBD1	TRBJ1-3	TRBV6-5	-	CASSQGDSGNTIYF	TGTGCCAGCAGTCAGGGGGACTCTGGAAACACCATATATTTT
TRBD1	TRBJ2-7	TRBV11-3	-	CASSQGTESSYEQYF	TGTGCCAGCAGCCAGGGGACAGAGAGCTCCTACGAGCAGTACTTC
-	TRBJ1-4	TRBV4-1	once	CASSQIWETGRATNEKLFF	TGCGCCAGCAGCCAAATATGGGAGACAGGCCGTGCAACTAATGAAAAACTGTTTTTT
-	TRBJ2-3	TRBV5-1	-	CASSLAVGTADTQYF	TGCGCCAGCAGCTTGGCCGTGGGGACCGCCGATACGCAGTATTTT
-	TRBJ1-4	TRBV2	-	CASSSNRVGFEKLFF	TGTGCCAGCAGCTCGAACAGGGTTGGTTTTGAAAAACTGTTTTTT
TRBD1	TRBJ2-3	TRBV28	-	CASSDRGWGDTQYF	TGTGCCAGCAGCGACAGGGGCTGGGGAGATACGCAGTATTTT
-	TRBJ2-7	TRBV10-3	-	CAISSMEGPYYEQYF	TGTGCCATCAGCTCCATGGAGGGCCCCTACTACGAGCAGTACTTC
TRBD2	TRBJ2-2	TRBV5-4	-	CASSLGGLAGTGELFF	TGTGCCAGCAGCCTGGGGGGACTAGCGGGCACCGGGGAGCTGTTTTTT
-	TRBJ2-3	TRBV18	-	CASSPKLVTEHTDTQYF	TGTGCCAGCTCACCGAAGCTAGTGACAGAACACACAGATACGCAGTATTTT
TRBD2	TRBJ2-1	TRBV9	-	CASSPTGTSGSLSYNEQFF	TGTGCCAGCAGCCCCACCGGGACTAGCGGGAGTTTATCCTACAATGAGCAGTTCTTC
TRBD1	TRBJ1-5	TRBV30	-	CAAGTVEYSNQPQHF	TGTGCCGCCGGGACAGTAGAATATAGCAATCAGCCCCAGCATTTT
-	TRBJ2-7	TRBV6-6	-	CASSYLGGSTAYEQYF	TGTGCCAGCAGTTACCTAGGGGGGAGTACTGCCTACGAGCAGTACTTC
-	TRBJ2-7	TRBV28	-	CASGTRGGGDYEQYF	TGTGCCAGCGGCACCCGAGGAGGGGGGGACTACGAGCAGTACTTC
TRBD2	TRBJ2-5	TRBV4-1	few	CASSQVTSGYETQYF	TGCGCCAGCAGCCAAGTGACTAGCGGGTATGAGACCCAGTACTTC
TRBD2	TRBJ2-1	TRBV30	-	CAWSPPLVAGDEQFF	TGTGCCTGGAGTCCCCCTTTGGTAGCGGGGGATGAGCAGTTCTTC
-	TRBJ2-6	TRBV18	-	CASSLRQTSEGANVLTF	TGTGCCAGCTCCCTCCGACAGACGTCCGAGGGGGCCAACGTCCTGACTTTC
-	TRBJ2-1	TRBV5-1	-	CASSKGGALPSYNEQFF	TGCGCCAGCAGCAAAGGGGGGGCCCTCCCTTCCTACAATGAGCAGTTCTTC
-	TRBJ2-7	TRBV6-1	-	CASSGLGYEQYF	TGTGCCAGCAGTGGACTTGGATACGAGCAGTACTTC